A single sample gave rise to the 20 T cell receptor beta chains below, sequenced in a study of identical twins listed by TCRdb under 2016. To prepare the library, 5' RACE was applied. Sequencing used an Illumina HiSeq 2000. Through fastp at Q25 and MiXCR, TCRdb rebuilt clones from the public reads, retaining in-frame beta chains. For every CDR3 protein sequence, its rows merge into one entry that carries the most common genes and DNA. Counted in this sample were 1.5 million to 2 million distinct CDR3 sequences; about 32% of them appeared once. About 0.27% of the sample is held by the ten biggest clonotypes. Material: cord blood. The receptors derive from a newborn girl in good health.

This sequence joins TRBV3-1 and TRBJ2-3; D gene ambiguous. Germline V gene data show CDR1 as LGHDT and CDR2 as YNNKEL (reference sequence). V dropped 0 bases and J dropped 2 bases, with 12 bases sitting between them. The CDR3 is 16 amino acids. CDR3 amino acids: CASSQDGYRVTDTQYF. In DNA, the CDR3 is TGTGCCAGCAGCCAAGACGGCTATCGTGTCACAGATACGCAGTATTTT.

The sample holds a few counts of this clonotype. The rearrangement uses TRBV27 and TRBJ1-1; possible D gene TRBD1, 6 bases. Germline CDR1 reads MNHEY; CDR2 reads SMNVEV (reference sequence). V was shortened by 5 bases and J by 3 bases, with 19 bases between the two germline ends. This CDR3 region has 16 residues. CDR3 amino acids: CASSTPRGREDTEAFF. CDR3 DNA: TGTGCCAGCAGTACCCCCCGGGGGCGGGAGGACACTGAAGCTTTCTTT.

The chain couples TRBV7-2 to TRBJ1-6, with 10 nucleotides matching TRBD1. Germline CDR1 is SGHTA and CDR2 is FQGNSA. The ends lost 1 base at V and 0 bases at J; junction bases unmatched: 0. The CDR3 has 17 amino acids. The CDR3 loop is CASSLGTGGSYNSPLHF. The DNA of the CDR3 is TGTGCCAGCAGCTTAGGGACAGGGGGCTCCTATAATTCACCCCTCCACTTT.

This clonotype was picked up one time. This chain connects TRBV5-1 to TRBJ2-3; no definite D call. Germline CDR1 is SGHRS and CDR2 is YFSETQ. CDR3 length equals 13 residues. V lost 4 bases and J lost 2, with 8 bases in between. This CDR3 reads CASSAEFTDTQYF. The CDR3 coding sequence is TGCGCCAGCAGCGCGGAATTCACAGATACGCAGTATTTT. Complete variable domain (other parts from reference TRBV5-1 and TRBJ2-3): KAGVTQTPRYLIKTRGQQVTLSCSPISGHRSVSWYQQTPGQGLQFLFEYFSETQRNKGNFPGRFSGRQFSNSRSEMNVSTLELGDSALYLCASSAEFTDTQYFGPGTRLTVL.

This clonotype was counted a few times. J is TRBJ2-5 and V is TRBV3-1; 11 bases line up with TRBD2. Germline CDR1 LGHDT, CDR2 YNNKEL (reference sequence). This CDR3 contains 16 residues. V gave up 1 base and J gave up 5 bases; unmatched junction bases: 6. CDR3 amino acids: CASSQARLAGRETQYF. CDR3 sequence (DNA): TGTGCCAGCAGCCAAGCTCGACTAGCGGGGAGGGAGACCCAGTACTTC.

The chain is built from TRBV7-2 and TRBJ2-4, with 7 bases aligning to TRBD2. The better agreement between TRBJ2-7 and the DNA end casts doubt on the J call. CDR3 length: 19 amino acids. Germline loops: CDR1 SGHTA, CDR2 FQGNSA. CDR3 amino acids: CASSLAPTLVAGGSYEQYF. CDR3 coding DNA: TGTGCCAGCAGCTTAGCTCCAACGTTAGTAGCGGGCGGTTCCTACGAGCAGTACTTC.

A few counts support this clonotype. This sequence joins TRBV7-2 and TRBJ2-4; D unresolved. Per germline, CDR1 SGHTA and CDR2 FQGNSA. The ends were cut back, 5 bases at V and 9 bases at J, with 8 bases in the middle. The CDR3 consists of 11 residues. The CDR3 is CASSLDSIQYF. The DNA for the CDR3 is TGTGCCAGCAGCCTCGACTCCATTCAGTACTTC.

This clonotype was picked up a small number of times. The V gene is TRBV12-3 or TRBV12-4, the J gene TRBJ2-7, with 7 bases aligning to TRBD2. The J call may not be correct, given that the DNA end is closer to TRBJ2-4. The CDR3 covers 13 residues. CDR3 amino acids: CASSLNGGDIQYF. CDR3 bases: TGTGCCAGCAGTTTAAATGGGGGGGACATTCAGTACTTC.

The J gene is TRBJ1-2, the V gene TRBV20-1; 7 nucleotides line up with TRBD1. The germline gives CDR1 DFQATT, CDR2 SNEGSKA (reference sequence). V trimming: 7 bases; J trimming: 6 bases; junction bases outside the gene matches: 11. The CDR3 runs 13 residues. CDR3 in DNA: TGCAGTGTGCAGACAGGGTCCTTGGATGGCTACACCTTC. Translation: CSVQTGSLDGYTF.

The chain has TRBV7-2 and TRBJ2-6, with 9 bases matching TRBD2. V was clipped by 3 bases and J by 1 base; unmatched bases: 7. The CDR3 consists of 18 residues. The germline V gene has CDR1 SGHTA and CDR2 FQGNSA. The CDR3 bases are TGTGCCAGCAGCTTTAGCGGGAGTCCCCTTTCTGGGGCCAACGTCCTGACTTTC. Protein sequence: CASSFSGSPLSGANVLTF.

The chain couples TRBV12-3 or TRBV12-4 to TRBJ2-7, with 8 nucleotides matching TRBD2. The CDR3 runs to 14 residues. The ends lost 3 bases at V and 10 bases at J; junction bases unmatched: 11. Here the CDR3 reads CASSLSAGGRSQYF. The DNA of the CDR3 is TGTGCCAGCAGTTTGTCTGCGGGGGGCCGGTCCCAGTACTTC.

The chain links TRBV28 to TRBJ2-1; D gene unclear. From germline, CDR1 is MDHEN and CDR2 SYDVKM. This CDR3 has 12 amino acids. With 6 bases removed from V and 1 base from J, the gap between germline ends came to 4 bases. CDR3 amino acids: CASRYSYNEQFF. CDR3 DNA sequence: TGTGCCAGCAGGTATTCCTACAATGAGCAGTTCTTC.

The chain joins TRBV27 to TRBJ2-1, with 8 bases that match TRBD1. CDR1 is MNHEY, CDR2 SMNVEV, per germline (reference sequence). The CDR3 covers 15 residues. The V gene end was trimmed by 5 bases and the J gene end by 10 bases; junction bases not matched to a gene: 13. Written as DNA, the CDR3 is TGTGCCAGCAGTGTTCCCGGACAGGGTGTCGGCGAGCAGTTCTTC. This encodes CASSVPGQGVGEQFF.

The table lists this clonotype with a few counts. The rearrangement uses TRBV12-3 or TRBV12-4 and TRBJ2-7; TRBD1 matches 10 bases. This CDR3 spans 18 amino acids. The V segment lost 5 bases and the J segment 0 bases; nucleotides outside the gene matches: 13. The CDR3 reads CASSDPQPWTGGSYEQYF. The CDR3 DNA is TGTGCCAGCAGTGATCCCCAGCCATGGACAGGGGGCTCCTACGAGCAGTACTTC.

This clonotype showed up many times. The chain employs TRBV3-1 and TRBJ2-7, with D perhaps matching TRBD2 (5 bases). Germline-derived CDR1 and CDR2 are LGHDT and YNNKEL (reference sequence). The length of the CDR3 is 13 residues. The V and J ends lost 1 base and 3 bases respectively, with 7 bases between them. CDR3 nucleotides: TGTGCCAGCAGCCAAGTGGGAGTCTACGAGCAGTACTTC. Its translation: CASSQVGVYEQYF.

This clonotype was detected ten times or more. DNA of the CDR3: TGCAGTGCTAGCGGGAGGGACTACAATGAGCAGTTCTTC. Protein product: CSASGRDYNEQFF. V gene TRBV20-1 combines with J gene TRBJ2-1, with TRBD2 matching over 8 bases. J gave up 3 bases and V 3 bases, and 1 base lay outside the gene matches. CDR3 length equals 13 residues. Germline CDR1 is DFQATT and CDR2 is SNEGSKA (reference sequence).

The chain has TRBV20-1 and TRBJ1-2; tentatively, D is TRBD1 (5 bases). This CDR3 has 14 residues. The germline V gene has CDR1 DFQATT and CDR2 SNEGSKA (reference sequence). The V end was cut by 6 bases, the J end by 3 bases, with 17 bases between. This chain's CDR3 is CSAFGHLRDYGYTF. CDR3 nucleotides: TGCAGTGCCTTCGGACACCTCAGGGACTATGGCTACACCTTC.

V usage is TRBV6-5 and J usage is TRBJ1-1, with 7 bases matching TRBD1. The CDR3 contains 15 residues. Germline CDR1 reads MNHEY; CDR2 reads SVGAGI. The V segment lost 4 bases and the J segment 4 bases; nucleotides outside the gene matches: 9. CDR3 DNA sequence: TGTGCCAGCAGTTGCCGGGACAGCCTTTTCACTGAAGCTTTCTTT. Amino acids: CASSCRDSLFTEAFF.

Concerning this clonotype: A much larger clone sits a single nucleotide away, making a read error possible. The rearrangement uses TRBV6-1 and TRBJ2-5; TRBD2 might be the D (7 bases). The CDR3 covers 16 residues. Germline V gives CDR1 MNHNS, CDR2 SASEGT. Trimming removed 4 bases from V and 0 bases from J, with 15 bases in between. The CDR3 nucleotides read TGTGCCAGCAGTGGCGGACTAGGGGGTCACCAAGAGACCCAGTACTTC. Its protein is CASSGGLGGHQETQYF.

At least ten counts were recorded for this clonotype. The rearrangement joins TRBV10-3 to TRBJ2-3, with 10 bases fitting TRBD2. Germline-derived CDR1 and CDR2 are ENHRY and SYGVKD. This CDR3 is built from 17 residues. The V segment lost 4 bases and the J segment 0 bases; nucleotides outside the gene matches: 7. CDR3 amino acids: CAISAPRLAGSTDTQYF. For the CDR3, the DNA is TGTGCCATCAGTGCCCCCCGACTAGCGGGCAGCACAGATACGCAGTATTTT.